The rows below give T cell receptor beta chains drawn from one sample of a study of T cell changes during pregnancy in multiple sclerosis. The method was immunoSEQ multiplex PCR; TCRdb's version includes in-frame clones alone and lacks a portion of them. The sample lists approximately 50,000 clones, 90% to 95% occurring once. The material was CD8+ T cells from peripheral blood mononuclear cells, obtained after pregnancy. The receptors were gathered from a female donor with multiple sclerosis, enrolled in a pregnancy study. Each CDR3 is given with its conserved first and last residue. The order of the fields is CDR3 protein, CDR3 DNA, V gene, J gene, clone size, D gene. The D gene is left open where the match is weak. Clone size, where shown, is once, few, many, or a class for clones that have expanded.

CASSEEQGEMNTEAFF,TGTGCCAGCAGTGAAGAACAGGGTGAAATGAACACTGAAGCTTTCTTT,TRBV6-1,TRBJ1-1,-,-
CATKGLPAGAEAFF,TGTGCCACCAAGGGCCTCCCGGCGGGGGCTGAAGCTTTCTTT,TRBV19,TRBJ1-1,-,-
CASSEAPESSYGYTF,TGTGCCAGCAGTGAAGCTCCGGAGTCCAGCTATGGCTACACCTTC,TRBV6-1,TRBJ1-2,-,-
CASSLTGDNYGYTF,TGTGCCAGCAGCTTGACAGGAGATAACTATGGCTACACCTTC,TRBV5-6,TRBJ1-2,-,-
CASSLGDDNSPLHF,TGTGCCAGCAGCTTAGGAGATGATAATTCACCCCTCCACTTT,TRBV7-9,TRBJ1-6,-,-
CASSTRGWDHQPQHF,TGTGCCAGTAGTACGAGGGGGTGGGATCATCAGCCCCAGCATTTT,TRBV19,TRBJ1-5,once,-
CASSVAGGAGNTIYF,TGTGCCAGCAGCGTAGCAGGAGGGGCGGGAAACACCATATATTTT,TRBV9,TRBJ1-3,-,-
CASSGGTGATKETQYF,TGTGCCAGCAGCGGGGGGACAGGGGCAACGAAAGAGACCCAGTACTTC,TRBV13,TRBJ2-5,once,TRBD1
CASSRGYRGIGYQETQYF,TGTGCCAGCAGCCGAGGGTACAGGGGAATTGGGTACCAAGAGACCCAGTACTTC,TRBV5-8,TRBJ2-5,-,TRBD1
CASSLAGEDSGNTIYF,TGTGCCAGCAGCTTAGCGGGAGAGGACTCTGGAAACACCATATATTTT,TRBV7-8,TRBJ1-3,-,-
CASSKGVEYEQYF,TGTGCCAGCAGCAAGGGGGTGGAGTACGAGCAGTACTTC,TRBV9,TRBJ2-7,-,-
CASSPLAGSLYEQYF,TGTGCCAGCAGCCCCCTAGCGGGGTCCCTCTACGAGCAGTACTTC,TRBV6-6,TRBJ2-7,-,TRBD2
CASSEARSEFPNEQYF,TGTGCCAGCAGTGAAGCGCGGTCGGAGTTCCCCAACGAGCAGTACTTC,TRBV2,TRBJ2-7,-,-
CASSEVPGYEQYF,TGTGCCAGCAGTGAAGTGCCGGGATACGAGCAGTACTTC,TRBV6-1,TRBJ2-7,once,-
CASSRATVLTF,TGTGCCAGCAGCCGAGCGACAGTACTCACCTTC,TRBV14,TRBJ1-2,once,-
CASSPGSGTSGGSSQETQYF,TGTGCCAGCTCACCCGGCTCTGGGACTAGCGGGGGAAGCAGCCAAGAGACCCAGTACTTC,TRBV18,TRBJ2-5,-,TRBD2
CASSLGTSGYNEQFF,TGTGCCAGCAGCTTAGGGACTAGCGGATACAATGAGCAGTTCTTC,TRBV7-6,TRBJ2-1,-,TRBD2
CASSQGPTEAFF,TGTGCCAGCAGCCAGGGCCCCACTGAAGCTTTCTTT,TRBV6-6,TRBJ1-1,-,-
CASSGGFGNTIYF,TGTGCCAGCAGTGGGGGCTTTGGAAACACCATATATTTT,TRBV2,TRBJ1-3,many,-
CASSRPWDRAPDTQYF,TGCGCCAGCAGTCGCCCCTGGGACAGGGCTCCAGATACGCAGTATTTT,TRBV23-1,TRBJ2-3,-,TRBD1
CATPRGATGELFF,TGCGCCACCCCCAGGGGGGCAACCGGGGAGCTGTTTTTT,TRBV5-1,TRBJ2-2,-,-
CSVPSPPLPDGYTF,TGCAGCGTACCCTCCCCCCCCCTACCTGATGGCTACACCTTC,TRBV29-1,TRBJ1-2,-,-
CASSLQGQQNSPLHF,TGCGCCAGCAGCCTACAGGGACAGCAGAATTCACCCCTCCACTTT,TRBV5-1,TRBJ1-6,-,TRBD1
CASSPRGSTEAFF,TGTGCCAGTAGCCCCAGGGGATCCACTGAAGCTTTCTTT,TRBV19,TRBJ1-1,-,-
CASSPPMSGANYGYTF,TGTGCCAGCTCACCACCGATGAGCGGGGCTAACTATGGCTACACCTTC,TRBV18,TRBJ1-2,-,-
CAISESDPDGGVRSNSPLHF,TGTGCCATCAGCGAGTCGGACCCCGACGGCGGGGTGCGTTCAAATTCACCCCTCCACTTT,TRBV10-3,TRBJ1-6,-,-
CASSLSADSNQPQHF,TGTGCCAGCAGCTTAAGCGCGGATAGCAATCAGCCCCAGCATTTT,TRBV7-3,TRBJ1-5,-,-
CASSEWEGDTQYF,TGTGCCAGCAGTGAATGGGAGGGAGATACGCAGTATTTT,TRBV25-1,TRBJ2-3,-,TRBD2
CASSGQVSQPQHF,TGTGCCAGTAGTGGGCAGGTGTCTCAGCCCCAGCATTTT,TRBV19,TRBJ1-5,-,-
CASSLQGGNQPQHF,TGTGCCAGCAGTCTACAAGGGGGAAATCAGCCCCAGCATTTT,TRBV27,TRBJ1-5,once,-
CASSHLQGANTEAFF,TGTGCCAGCAGCCACCTACAGGGGGCGAACACTGAAGCTTTCTTT,TRBV4-2,TRBJ1-1,-,TRBD1
CASSLRGGVPEQFF,TGTGCCAGCAGTTTAAGGGGTGGAGTTCCGGAGCAGTTCTTC,TRBV27,TRBJ2-1,-,-
CASSHPRDRGPAETQYF,TGTGCCAGCAGCCACCCCAGGGACAGGGGGCCAGCAGAGACCCAGTACTTC,TRBV9,TRBJ2-5,-,TRBD1
CASSHPSAGGETGELFF,TGTGCCAGCAGCCACCCTTCAGCGGGGGGTGAAACCGGGGAGCTGTTTTTT,TRBV4-2,TRBJ2-2,-,TRBD2
CASSQFSGTGRTNEKLFF,TGTGCCAGCAGCCAATTTTCCGGGACAGGGAGAACTAATGAAAAACTGTTTTTT,TRBV14,TRBJ1-4,-,TRBD1
CASRSQGYPYEQYF,TGTGCCAGCAGATCGCAGGGGTACCCCTACGAGCAGTACTTC,TRBV28,TRBJ2-7,-,-